These T cell receptor beta chains were read from a single sample in a study of molecular identifiers for immune sequencing clone quantification. TCRdb reprocessed the PCR reads via MiXCR and lists one record per CDR3 protein. The sample consists of about 510,000 distinct CDR3 sequences, 25% of them appearing once. The sequencing sample was made of naive CD8+ T cells from blood, with Jurkat cell RNA spiked in. The origin of the receptors is a human donor in good health. Some libraries in this study had Jurkat cell RNA spiked in. CDR3s include the opening cysteine and the closing phenylalanine or tryptophan. The D gene is left open where the match is weak. Some rows have no size entry. The others give once, few or many, or a class for an expanded clone.

V,J,D,size,DNA,CDR3
TRBV6-2/TRBV6-3,TRBJ2-1,TRBD2,.,TGTGCCAGCGGTTCTAACAGGGCAGGGACTAGCGGGAGGCCTGAGCAGTTCTTC,CASGSNRAGTSGRPEQFF
TRBV9,TRBJ2-3,.,few,TGTGCCAGCAGCGTAGTTGCGTTCTCGGATACGCAGTATTTT,CASSVVAFSDTQYF
TRBV20-1,TRBJ2-6,.,few,TGCAGTGCTCTTTGGCTTGGACAGAGCTCTGGGGCCAACGTCCTGACTTTC,CSALWLGQSSGANVLTF
TRBV14,TRBJ1-1,.,.,TGTGCCAGCAGCCTCCTCCGAGCACAAGAAGCTTTCTTT,CASSLLRAQEAFF
TRBV7-9,TRBJ2-5,.,few,TGTGCCAGCAGCTCTCAGCTTCAAGAGACCCAGTACTTC,CASSSQLQETQYF
TRBV14,TRBJ1-1,TRBD1,few,TGTGCCAGCAGCCGTACGACAGGGACGAGCACTGAAGCTTTCTTT,CASSRTTGTSTEAFF
TRBV27,TRBJ1-5,TRBD1,.,TGTGCCGGCGCAGGGGGCATGAGCAATCAGCCCCAGCATTTT,CAGAGGMSNQPQHF
TRBV9,TRBJ2-3,.,many,TGTGCCAGCAGCGGGCCTTGGCAGACAGATACGCAGTATTTT,CASSGPWQTDTQYF
TRBV7-2,TRBJ1-1,.,many,TGTGCCAGCAGCCCAAGACCGGGGGCGGTCACTGAAGCTTTCTTT,CASSPRPGAVTEAFF
TRBV29-1,TRBJ2-1,.,.,TGCGAAGCACAGGACTCCTCCTACAATGAGCAGCTCTTC,CEAQDSSYNEQLF
TRBV12-3/TRBV12-4,TRBJ2-3,.,.,TGTGCCAGCAGTGGGACAGCGGGGCGCACAGATACGCAGTATTTT,CASSGTAGRTDTQYF
TRBV4-3,TRBJ2-7,TRBD2,.,TGCGCCAGCAGCCAAGATATAAGTGCGGGAGGGCCGTACGAGCAGTACTTC,CASSQDISAGGPYEQYF
TRBV30,TRBJ1-2,TRBD1,few,TGTGCTGAGTTTCCGGGACAGCCCTATGGCTACACCTTC,CAEFPGQPYGYTF
TRBV20-1,TRBJ2-5,.,few,TGCAGTGCACGTCCTCTAGGGGATTACCAAGAGACCCAGTACTTC,CSARPLGDYQETQYF
TRBV4-1,TRBJ2-2,TRBD1,few,TGCGCCAGCAGCCAAGGGCAGGGGGCGACCACCGGGGAGCTGTTTTTT,CASSQGQGATTGELFF
TRBV29-1,TRBJ2-7,.,many,TGCAGCGCCCTCCCTCTTAGCTCCTACGAGCAGTACTTC,CSALPLSSYEQYF
TRBV25-1,TRBJ2-7,TRBD2,few,TGTGCCAGCAGCACCCCCGGGGGGGCCAACTCCTACGAGCAGTACTTC,CASSTPGGANSYEQYF
TRBV7-9,TRBJ2-5,.,many,TGTGCCAGCAGACCCTCCGCGGTTTCCCAAGAGACCCAGTACTTC,CASRPSAVSQETQYF